This is a list of T cell receptor beta chains from one sample in a study of blood T cells in healthy people across ages. TCRdb fed the 5' RACE reads into MiXCR, producing one record per CDR3 protein. The sample includes 850,000 to 950,000 distinct CDR3 sequences, about 28% seen only once; the top ten take 15% to 20%. What was sequenced was blood. These receptor sequences come from a woman older than 75 in good health. The CDR3 runs from the conserved cysteine through the conserved F or W. D genes are given only for firm matches. Part of the rows lack a size; the others show once, few, many or a class for expanded clones.

CDR3nt | CDR3aa | abundance | d_gene | j_gene | v_gene
TGCAGTGCTAGAGATCAAGCGGGCACTGAAGCTTTCTTT | CSARDQAGTEAFF | . | . | TRBJ1-1 | TRBV20-1
TGCAGTGCTGGAGCTGGGGGACAGGGTTGCGGCTACACCTTC | CSAGAGGQGCGYTF | . | TRBD1 | TRBJ1-2 | TRBV20-1
TGTGCCAGCAGCCCACTTAGCGGGGCTTCCTACAATGAGCAGTTCTTC | CASSPLSGASYNEQFF | many | TRBD2 | TRBJ2-1 | TRBV7-6
TGTGCCAGCAGTACCGGACAGGGGGTTGTTGGGGAGACCCAGTACTTC | CASSTGQGVVGETQYF | . | TRBD1 | TRBJ2-5 | TRBV12-3/TRBV12-4
TGTGCCAGCAGTTTCACAACTAGGGAGAACAGCTACAATGAGCAGTACTTC | CASSFTTRENSYNEQYF | . | . | TRBJ2-5 | TRBV7-9
TGCAGTGCTAGCCTTCCCGGCGGGGAGCTGTTTTTT | CSASLPGGELFF | . | . | TRBJ2-2 | TRBV20-1
TGTGCCAGCAGCTTATTCGGGCAGACGATCTACAATGAGCAGTACTTC | CASSLFGQTIYNEQYF | few | . | TRBJ2-7 | TRBV7-9
TGCGCCAGCAGCCAAGATCTGCAGGGGAGCTATAATTCACCCCTCCACTTT | CASSQDLQGSYNSPLHF | many | . | TRBJ1-6 | TRBV4-3
TGCGCCAGCAGCCTCCGGGACCAGTTATACAATGAGCAGTTCTTC | CASSLRDQLYNEQFF | . | . | TRBJ2-1 | TRBV5-1
TGTGCCAGCAGCTTCGCGCCTCTTCACGTAGCGGGGGGCGGGGATACGCAGTATTTT | CASSFAPLHVAGGGDTQYF | few | TRBD2 | TRBJ2-3 | TRBV7-2
TGTGCCACCAGTTCCCCGCCGACAGATACGCAGTATTTT | CATSSPPTDTQYF | many | . | TRBJ2-3 | TRBV24-1
TGTGCCAGCAGTATTAGTCGGACAGGGAGCAATCAGCCCCAGCATTTT | CASSISRTGSNQPQHF | . | TRBD1 | TRBJ1-5 | TRBV27
TGTGCCAGCAGTTACCCTATTGGACAGGGTAAAGTTGGCAATGAGCAGTTCTTC | CASSYPIGQGKVGNEQFF | . | TRBD1 | TRBJ2-1 | TRBV7-8
TGCAGTGCTAGAGATAAGCGGGGACAGAGCACAGATACGCAGTATTTT | CSARDKRGQSTDTQYF | . | . | TRBJ2-3 | TRBV20-1
TGTGCCAGCAGCGGAACCGGGACCCCCAATGAAAAACTGTTTTTT | CASSGTGTPNEKLFF | . | . | TRBJ1-4 | TRBV5-6
TGTGCCAGCAGCGCGTCGACCGGGGAGCGGTTTTTT | CASSASTGERFF | . | . | TRBJ2-2 | TRBV6-5
TGTGCCATATCTACCCGATCAGGGAGTCATGGCTACACCTTC | CAISTRSGSHGYTF | . | . | TRBJ1-2 | TRBV6-2/TRBV6-3
TGTGCCAGCAAAAGAGTGGTAGAGGGAGGAAACTACGAGCAGTACTTC | CASKRVVEGGNYEQYF | . | . | TRBJ2-7 | TRBV12-3/TRBV12-4
TGTGCCAGCAGCTTAGTGATTGTTGCGGGGGGGCCAGACAATGAGCAGTTCTTC | CASSLVIVAGGPDNEQFF | many | TRBD2 | TRBJ2-1 | TRBV7-2
TGTGCCAGCTCACCAGGACAGGGGTTGTCCTACGAGCAGTACTTC | CASSPGQGLSYEQYF | many | TRBD1 | TRBJ2-7 | TRBV18
TGCGCCAGCAGCCCGGACAGTGGCGTGGATACGCAGTATTTT | CASSPDSGVDTQYF | many | . | TRBJ2-3 | TRBV5-1
TGTGCCAGCAGTGAAGTGGAGGGGCTGCCCCAGCATTTT | CASSEVEGLPQHF | . | . | TRBJ1-5 | TRBV6-1
TGTGCCACCAGTGACCTTGGGCGGGGGAGCGGGGCAGATACGCAGTATTTT | CATSDLGRGSGADTQYF | . | TRBD2 | TRBJ2-3 | TRBV24-1
TGTGCCTGGAGTGTACTGGACGGCCTGGGCTCAGATTCACCCCTCCACTTT | CAWSVLDGLGSDSPLHF | . | . | TRBJ1-6 | TRBV30
TGTGCCAGCAGCCAAGTAGGGACGGGGTCTAACTATGGCTACACCTTC | CASSQVGTGSNYGYTF | few | . | TRBJ1-2 | TRBV3-1
TGTGCCAGCAGCGGCAGGGACTCTGGGGCCAACGTCCTGACTTTC | CASSGRDSGANVLTF | many | . | TRBJ2-6 | TRBV7-2
TGTGCCAGCAGTAATAATCAGGGTTTCAACGAGCAGTACTTC | CASSNNQGFNEQYF | many | . | TRBJ2-7 | TRBV6-5
TGTGCCAGCAGTTACAGGGGGCAACGAGAGCAGTTCTTC | CASSYRGQREQFF | many | TRBD1 | TRBJ2-1 | TRBV6-5
TGTGCCAGCAGACTAGCGGGGGGGCGCACAGATACGCAGTATTTT | CASRLAGGRTDTQYF | many | TRBD2 | TRBJ2-3 | TRBV12-3/TRBV12-4
TGTGCCACCCCTGGGCACGCGCGACGGGGACGGAAGTTCTTC | CATPGHARRGRKFF | many | . | TRBJ2-1 | TRBV10-3
TGCGCCAGCAGCCAATTCTGGCTAGCGGGGAATGAGCAGTTCTTC | CASSQFWLAGNEQFF | many | TRBD2 | TRBJ2-1 | TRBV4-3
TGTGCCACCAGTGATCCCGGACTAGCGGGGGGCATTACAGGTGAGCAGTACTTC | CATSDPGLAGGITGEQYF | . | TRBD2 | TRBJ2-5 | TRBV24-1
TGTGCCAGCAGCTTGCGCCAGGGCCTCACAGATACGCAGTATTTT | CASSLRQGLTDTQYF | few | . | TRBJ2-3 | TRBV11-3